This T cell receptor (beta chain) emerged from a study of blood T cell repertoires in COVID-19. Study information: Samples representing acute and convalescent COVID-19 were sourced from the United States, Italy and Spain. PBMCs, B-cell-depleted T cells, or T cells were the source of the cDNA or gDNA that made up the material.

Germline CDR1 is SGHTA and CDR2 is FQGNSA. The junction had 9 bases not matched to a gene; V was cut back by 5 bases and J by 7 bases. The CDR3 loop spans 16 amino acids. In the study's own analysis: Amplification of reference gene primers provided the estimated nucleated cell counts. The repertoire was sequenced with immunoSEQ multiplex PCR; TCRdb's copy has only in-frame clones and lacks some. V and J calls and clone size are those listed in that table; D and trimming were worked out from the DNA. The sample carries 140,000 to 150,000 clones, about four fifths recorded once. The sequenced material came from peripheral blood. The sequence was collected from a human donor in a cohort sampled during active COVID-19. The chain recombines TRBV7-2 with TRBJ1-6; 9 bases agree with TRBD1. CDR3 protein: CASSPRMTGGNSPLHF. The CDR3, as DNA: TGTGCCAGCAGCCCAAGAATGACAGGGGGGAATTCACCCCTCCACTTT.